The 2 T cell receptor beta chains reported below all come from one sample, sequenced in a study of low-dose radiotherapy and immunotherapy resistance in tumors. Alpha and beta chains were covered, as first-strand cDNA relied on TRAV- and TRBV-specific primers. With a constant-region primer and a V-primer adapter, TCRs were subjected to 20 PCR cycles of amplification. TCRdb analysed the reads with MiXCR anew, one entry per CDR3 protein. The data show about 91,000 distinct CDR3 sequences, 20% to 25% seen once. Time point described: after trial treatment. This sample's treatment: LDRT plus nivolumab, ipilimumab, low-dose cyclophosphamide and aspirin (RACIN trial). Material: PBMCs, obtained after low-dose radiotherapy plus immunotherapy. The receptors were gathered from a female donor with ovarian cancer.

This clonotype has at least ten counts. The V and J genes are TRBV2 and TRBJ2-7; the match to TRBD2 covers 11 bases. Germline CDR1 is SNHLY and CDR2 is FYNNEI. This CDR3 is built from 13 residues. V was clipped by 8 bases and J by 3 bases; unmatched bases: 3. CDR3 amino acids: CASLGTSGYEQYF. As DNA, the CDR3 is TGTGCCAGCCTCGGGACTAGCGGCTACGAGCAGTACTTC.

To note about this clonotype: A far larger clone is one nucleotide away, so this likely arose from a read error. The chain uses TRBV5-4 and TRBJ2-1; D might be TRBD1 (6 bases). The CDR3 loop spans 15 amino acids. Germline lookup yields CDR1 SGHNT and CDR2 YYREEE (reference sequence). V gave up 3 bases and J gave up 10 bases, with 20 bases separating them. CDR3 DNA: TGTGCCAGCAGCTCGACTGGGGGCAAAGTATACGAGCAGTTCTTC. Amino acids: CASSSTGGKVYEQFF.